This TCR beta chain was captured by sequencing in a study of cytomegalovirus exposure and HLA in healthy donors. Study-level background: The same platform used for the 500 to 850 first-cohort repertoires was also used for the 90 to 150 validation repertoires, as a later analysis reported. Study-level results: Per published reports, the classifier diagnosed cytomegalovirus status with high specificity and sensitivity. Researchers reported that three CMV-associated chains were confirmed in vitro as CMV antigen-specific.

The repertoire was sequenced with immunoSEQ multiplex PCR; TCRdb's copy has only in-frame clones and lacks some. The sample has 150,000 to 200,000 clones, about 81% seen once. Trimming left V 5 bases short and J 1 base short, with 23 bases between. This CDR3 spans 18 amino acids. CDR1 ENHRY and CDR2 SYGVKD come from the germline V gene. To note about this clone: Its specificity is not known.

What was sequenced was PBMCs. The chain joins TRBV10-3 to TRBJ1-1, with D tentatively TRBD1 (5 bases). The TCR was taken from a woman in her thirties in good health and CMV-seronegative. CDR3 nucleotide sequence: TGTGCCATCAGTCCCCATGGAGGGGTAGGGATTGAGAACACTGAAGCTTTCTTT. Protein product: CAISPHGGVGIENTEAFF.